This T cell receptor (beta chain) came from a study of radiation and T cells in renal cell carcinoma. The germline V gene encodes CDR1 MNHEY and CDR2 SMNVEV (reference sequence). V lost 3 bases to trimming and J lost 2 bases, with 11 bases between them. CDR3 length equals 15 residues. Time point specified: baseline pretreatment blood. Documented treatment: 15 Gy SBRT to primary tumor, nephrectomy 4 weeks later. Serial blood draws occurred at baseline and 2 and 4 weeks post-SBRT. Study-level findings and limits: In blood, top tumor clones expanded by 2 weeks, shrinking by 4.

A remark on this clone: Its antigen is as yet unknown.

Generated by immunoSEQ multiplex PCR, the TCRdb table keeps only in-frame clones and is missing some. The sample consists of about 150,000 clones, roughly nine tenths of them appearing once. The chain combines TRBV27 with TRBJ1-3; D remains ambiguous. The material was blood, obtained from a patient whose treatment included radiotherapy and nephrectomy. The source is a woman aged 70-85 years with renal cell carcinoma. The CDR3 sequence is CASSFRHGAGNTIYF. CDR3 nucleotide sequence: TGTGCCAGCAGTTTTCGACACGGGGCTGGAAACACCATATATTTT.